The rows below give T cell receptor beta chains drawn from one sample of a study of vaccination and CD4 T cells after COVID-19. Antigens of these TCRs are unknown. TCRdb called the PCR reads again in MiXCR, with one record for every CDR3 protein. The data hold 12,000 or so distinct CDR3 sequences, with 43% observed a single time. The sequenced sample was CD4+ T cells from blood, cultured in vitro. All receptors derive from a human donor who had recovered from COVID-19. The CDR3 runs from the conserved cysteine through the conserved F or W. The D gene is left open where the match is weak. Expanded clones are given a class, and other clones once, few, many or no size at all.

cdr3_nt cdr3_aa j_call d_call clone_size v_call
TGTGCCAGCAGTTTAGTTAGCGGGGTCCCCTACGAGCAGTACTTC CASSLVSGVPYEQYF TRBJ2-7 TRBD2 - TRBV12-3/TRBV12-4
TGTGCCAGCATCCGGACAGGAAACACCGGGGAGCTGTTTTTT CASIRTGNTGELFF TRBJ2-2 TRBD1 few TRBV7-9
TGTGCCAGCTCACCAGGGACTAGCGGGGGGACGCAGTATTTT CASSPGTSGGTQYF TRBJ2-3 TRBD2 - TRBV18
TGTGCCAGCAGTTCGATAATGACAGGGAGGGTATCTGGGGCCAACGTCCTGACTTTC CASSSIMTGRVSGANVLTF TRBJ2-6 - - TRBV27
TGCAGTGCTCTTACCGGGACAGGTGACCGAGGAAAACTGTTTTTT CSALTGTGDRGKLFF TRBJ1-4 TRBD1 few TRBV20-1
TGTGCCAGCAAAGACACTCACCTAGCGGGGGGCTCCTACGAGCAGTACTTC CASKDTHLAGGSYEQYF TRBJ2-7 TRBD2 - TRBV2
TGTGCCAGCAGCTTTTCACGGGGGTACGAGCAGTACTTC CASSFSRGYEQYF TRBJ2-7 - few TRBV7-4
TGTGCCAGCAGCGGACAGACAGGGTTGAACACTGAAGCTTTCTTT CASSGQTGLNTEAFF TRBJ1-1 TRBD1 - TRBV5-6
TGTGCCAGCAAAAAGGGGCCCCTGAGGGCTTTCTTT CASKKGPLRAFF TRBJ1-1 - - TRBV12-3/TRBV12-4
TGTGCCAGCAGCCATATACAGGCCTACGAGCAGTACTTC CASSHIQAYEQYF TRBJ2-7 - - TRBV11-2
TGTGCCAGCAGGGGTGGACTGTTGGGCTCACCCCTCCACTTT CASRGGLLGSPLHF TRBJ1-6 - few TRBV7-2
TGTGCCAGCATTGCGAACAGGCTCGTCGGGGAGCTGTTTTTT CASIANRLVGELFF TRBJ2-2 - - TRBV2
TGTGCCAGCAGTCGGGAGGGGAACTATGGCTACACCTTC CASSREGNYGYTF TRBJ1-2 - - TRBV6-4
TGTGCCAGCCGGAGCGGACAGATAACGAATGAGCAGTTCTTC CASRSGQITNEQFF TRBJ2-1 - - TRBV27
TGTGCCAGCAGTCGACCCCGGGGCGGTGATCAGCCCCAGCATTTT CASSRPRGGDQPQHF TRBJ1-5 - - TRBV28
TGTGCCAGCAGTTTTACAGGGGGCGGTCAGCCCCAGCATTTT CASSFTGGGQPQHF TRBJ1-5 TRBD1 few TRBV12-3/TRBV12-4
TGTGCCAGCAGCTTGGTCAAAAACACAGATACGCAGTATTTT CASSLVKNTDTQYF TRBJ2-3 - few TRBV7-2
TGTGCCAGCAGTTCCCCGGGAATTGAAGCTTTCTTT CASSSPGIEAFF TRBJ1-1 - - TRBV12-3/TRBV12-4
TGTGCCAGCAACTGGGCTAGCGGGGTATTCGCCGGTACGCAGTATTTT CASNWASGVFAGTQYF TRBJ2-3 TRBD2 few TRBV2
TGTGCCAGTAGCCTGGGACTAGGGAGAGGCTATGGCTACACCTTC CASSLGLGRGYGYTF TRBJ1-2 - few TRBV19
TGCAGTGCTAGAGTACTAGCGGGGGGAAGAGAGACCCAGTACTTC CSARVLAGGRETQYF TRBJ2-5 TRBD2 - TRBV20-1
TGTGCCCGTAGACAGGGAGTAAGCTCCTATAATTCACCCCTCCACTTT CARRQGVSSYNSPLHF TRBJ1-6 TRBD1 once TRBV19
TGTGCCAGCAGCCTAATGGTTCAGGGCCTGGTTGGCTACACCTTC CASSLMVQGLVGYTF TRBJ1-2 - - TRBV11-2
TGTGCCAGTAGTATAGCGGGCAGGGGAACAACAAACACCATATATTTT CASSIAGRGTTNTIYF TRBJ1-3 - few TRBV19
TGTGCCAGCAGCTTCCAACCTAGCGGGGGTACAGATACGCAGTATTTT CASSFQPSGGTDTQYF TRBJ2-3 TRBD2 few TRBV7-2
TGCGCCAGCAGCTTGGATGGCGGGGGGATCACAGATACGCAGTATTTT CASSLDGGGITDTQYF TRBJ2-3 TRBD2 - TRBV5-1
TGTGCCTGGAGTGTACCGGGGAGGGCTGGACGACCTATGTACAATGAGCAGTTCTTC CAWSVPGRAGRPMYNEQFF TRBJ2-1 TRBD2 once TRBV30
TGTGCCAGTAGTGCCTACCGGGACAGGGTGGGGTATGGCTACACCTTC CASSAYRDRVGYGYTF TRBJ1-2 TRBD1 - TRBV19
TGTGCCAGCAGCTTAGTCTGGGGAAACCAAGAGACCCAGTACTTC CASSLVWGNQETQYF TRBJ2-5 - - TRBV7-9
TGTGCCAGTAGTATAAGGACAGGGATGAGCCAGCCCCAGCATTTT CASSIRTGMSQPQHF TRBJ1-5 TRBD1 - TRBV19
TGTGCCAGCAGCTTGGGCGGGGGGGCGTCCTATCGCTACGAGCAGTACTTC CASSLGGGASYRYEQYF TRBJ2-7 TRBD2 - TRBV11-3
TGTGCCAGCAGCTTAGTTCGAACAGGACCAAGCACAGATACGCAGTATTTT CASSLVRTGPSTDTQYF TRBJ2-3 - few TRBV7-2
TGTGCCAGCAGCTTAACAAACAGCCTCTACGAGCAGTACTTC CASSLTNSLYEQYF TRBJ2-7 - - TRBV7-8
TGTGCCAGCAGCTTACAAGGACCCAACCAAGAGACCCAGTACTTC CASSLQGPNQETQYF TRBJ2-5 - once TRBV7-9
TGTGCCAGCAGTCATGGCACACCGTCCTCCTACAATGAGCAGTTCTTC CASSHGTPSSYNEQFF TRBJ2-1 - once TRBV6-1
TGTGCCAGCAGCTTAGAAGCGGGGGGTTTCTTGAACACCGGGGAGCTGTTTTTT CASSLEAGGFLNTGELFF TRBJ2-2 TRBD2 few TRBV7-6
TGTGCCAGCAGCGTGATCCAGGGGACGAATTCACCCCTCCACTTT CASSVIQGTNSPLHF TRBJ1-6 - - TRBV7-2
TGTGCCAGCAGCTTAGCAGGGATAGGGAACACCGGGGAGCTGTTTTTT CASSLAGIGNTGELFF TRBJ2-2 - few TRBV7-2
TGTGCCAGCACCCTGATCGACAGGGTAAGGAGGAACACCGGGGAGCTGTTTTTT CASTLIDRVRRNTGELFF TRBJ2-2 - few TRBV21-1
TGTGCCAGTAGTACGGGACCCCTTGAAGCTTTCTTT CASSTGPLEAFF TRBJ1-1 - few TRBV19
TGTGCCAGCAGTGAGGGGAGGTCCAGGAGCAATCAGCCCCAGCATTTT CASSEGRSRSNQPQHF TRBJ1-5 - few TRBV2
TGTGCCAGCAGCCCCGGGGACACTGAAGCTTTCTTT CASSPGDTEAFF TRBJ1-1 - - TRBV3-1
TGTGCCAGCAGCTTGGGGCTAGCGGGGGGTTACAATGAGCAGTTCTTC CASSLGLAGGYNEQFF TRBJ2-1 TRBD2 - TRBV11-3
TGTGCCAGCAGCCCTCCACCGGGACAGGGTGGTGAAGATACGCAGTATTTT CASSPPPGQGGEDTQYF TRBJ2-3 TRBD1 - TRBV5-4
TGCAGTGCCACTCCTACAGGTACTAACTATGGCTACACCTTC CSATPTGTNYGYTF TRBJ1-2 - - TRBV20-1
TGCGCCAGCAGCTTGAGTCAGAAAACTAGCACAGATACGCAGTATTTT CASSLSQKTSTDTQYF TRBJ2-3 - few TRBV5-1
TGCAGTGCTAGGAAGGGGGGAAGCGATGGCAATCAGCCCCAGCATTTT CSARKGGSDGNQPQHF TRBJ1-5 - few TRBV20-1
TGCGCCAGCAATTGGGGCCAGGCGGCGAGAGATACGCAGTATTTT CASNWGQAARDTQYF TRBJ2-3 - - TRBV5-1
TGTGCCATCAGTGATCGGGACCCCGCAACTAATGAAAAACTGTTTTTT CAISDRDPATNEKLFF TRBJ1-4 - - TRBV10-3
TGTGCCAGTAAGGGGTCTAGCACCGGGGAGCTGTTTTTT CASKGSSTGELFF TRBJ2-2 - - TRBV19
TGTGCCAGCAGCTTAGGGCCGGAAAATGAAAAACTGTTTTTT CASSLGPENEKLFF TRBJ1-4 - - TRBV7-2
TGTGCCAGTAGTACCACTCGACAGGGCAACACTGAAGCTTTCTTT CASSTTRQGNTEAFF TRBJ1-1 TRBD1 few TRBV19
TGTGCCAGCAATATCCGGGACACCAACTCTGGAAACACCATATATTTT CASNIRDTNSGNTIYF TRBJ1-3 - few TRBV6-1
TGTGCCAGCAGCTTAGATTCAGGGGTCGTGCGTCAAGATACGCAGTATTTT CASSLDSGVVRQDTQYF TRBJ2-3 - - TRBV11-3
TGTGCCAGTAGTATCCGGACAGGCTCAACTAATTCACCCCTCCACTTT CASSIRTGSTNSPLHF TRBJ1-6 TRBD1 - TRBV19
TGTGCCAGCAGTTTAAGGCCCTCTGGGGCCAACGTCCTGACTTTC CASSLRPSGANVLTF TRBJ2-6 - - TRBV27
TGTGCCAGCAGCGGACAGGGGGGTAATTCACCCCTCCACTTT CASSGQGGNSPLHF TRBJ1-6 TRBD1 - TRBV12-3/TRBV12-4
TGTGCCAGCAGCTCTTATCACAGGGATGGTGAGCAGTTCTTC CASSSYHRDGEQFF TRBJ2-1 - - TRBV5-6
TGTGCCAGCAGCTTGATCGGGACGGGGAGTCCGGGGGAGCTGTTTTTT CASSLIGTGSPGELFF TRBJ2-2 - - TRBV7-9
TGTGCCAGCAGCTCCCTGGGACTAGCGTATAGCACAGATACGCAGTATTTT CASSSLGLAYSTDTQYF TRBJ2-3 TRBD2 - TRBV5-4